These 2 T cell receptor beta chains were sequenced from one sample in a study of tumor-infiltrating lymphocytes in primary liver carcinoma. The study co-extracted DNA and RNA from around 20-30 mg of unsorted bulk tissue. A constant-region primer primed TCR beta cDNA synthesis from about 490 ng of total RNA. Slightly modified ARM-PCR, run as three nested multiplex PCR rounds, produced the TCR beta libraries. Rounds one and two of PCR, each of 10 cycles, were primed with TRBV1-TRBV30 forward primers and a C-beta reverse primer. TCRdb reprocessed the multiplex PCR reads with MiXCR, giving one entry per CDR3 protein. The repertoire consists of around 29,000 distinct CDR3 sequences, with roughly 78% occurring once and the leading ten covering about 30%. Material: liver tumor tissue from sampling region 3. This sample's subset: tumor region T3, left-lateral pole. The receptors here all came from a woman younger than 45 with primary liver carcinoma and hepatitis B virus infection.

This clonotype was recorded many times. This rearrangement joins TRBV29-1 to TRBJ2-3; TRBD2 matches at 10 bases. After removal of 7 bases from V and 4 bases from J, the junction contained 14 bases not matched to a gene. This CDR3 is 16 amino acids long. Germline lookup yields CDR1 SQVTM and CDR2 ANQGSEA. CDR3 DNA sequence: TGCAGCGCCCCCCGGGCTAGCGGGAGTGGATCAGATACGCAGTATTTT. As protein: CSAPRASGSGSDTQYF.

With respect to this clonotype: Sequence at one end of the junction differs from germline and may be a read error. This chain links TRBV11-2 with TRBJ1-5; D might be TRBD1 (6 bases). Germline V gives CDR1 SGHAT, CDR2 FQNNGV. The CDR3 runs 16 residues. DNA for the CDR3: TGTGTCAGCAGCTTAAATTTCGGGACATCAGACCAGCCCCAGCATTTT. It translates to CVSSLNFGTSDQPQHF.